The next 18 T cell receptor beta chains were all read from a single sample in a study of regulatory T cells in long-lasting Graves disease. Building of the TCR beta libraries involved iRepertoire HTBI primers and Arm-PCR of CDR3 regions. TCRdb independently ran MiXCR on the multiplex PCR reads; one entry per CDR3 protein. The table has about 360,000 distinct CDR3 sequences, about 16% seen once; the top ten hold 20% to 25%. Time point reported: newly diagnosed GD, antithyroid drugs for less than 3 months. The TCR library was made from RNA extracted from PBMCs. These sequences were also reported in another study, on T cells in Graves' hyperthyroidism and ophthalmopathy.

The specimen was peripheral blood mononuclear cells (PBMCs), collected at new diagnosis, from a patient treated with antithyroid drugs. These receptor sequences come from a woman between 18 and 29 years old with Graves disease.

This clonotype was observed many times. The rearrangement links TRBV18 to TRBJ2-7, with 7 bases identical to TRBD2. The CDR3 length is 14 residues. V shed 6 bases, J shed 6 bases, and the junction held 11 bases outside the gene matches. CDR1 and CDR2 (germline): KGHSH, LQKENI. The CDR3 loop reads CASSGSAGVGEQYF. The DNA for the CDR3 is TGTGCCAGCTCGGGGTCGGCGGGAGTCGGCGAGCAGTACTTC.

This clonotype came up many times. This chain joins TRBV6-9 and TRBJ2-5; the D is unclear. From germline, CDR1 is MNHGY and CDR2 SVAAGI. The CDR3 runs 12 residues. V gave up 4 bases and J gave up 4 bases, with 7 bases separating them. The CDR3 nucleotides are TGTGCCAGCAGTTTCTTCGGAGAGACCCAGTACTTC. Translation: CASSFFGETQYF.

This clonotype showed up many times. The chain carries TRBV2 and TRBJ1-2; 9 nucleotides align to TRBD1. Per germline, CDR1 SNHLY and CDR2 FYNNEI. Trimming cost V 5 bases and J 6 bases; bases outside gene matches: 7. The CDR3 has 14 amino acids. As DNA, the CDR3 is TGTGCCAGCAGTTTATCAGGGACAGGGCATGGCTACACCTTC. Translated: CASSLSGTGHGYTF.

Worth noting for this clonotype: This may come from a read error, since a much larger clone is one base off. In DNA, the CDR3 is TGTGCCAGCAGTGAAGGGGGGACAGGGGAACGTCGCAATCAGCTCCAGCATTTT. It codes for CASSEGGTGERRNQLQHF. This chain uses TRBV6-1 with TRBJ1-5; 10 nucleotides align to TRBD1. The CDR3 runs 18 residues. Germline V gives CDR1 MNHNS, CDR2 SASEGT.

This clonotype appeared many times. The chain has TRBV2 and TRBJ1-2; 9 nucleotides line up with TRBD1. J lost 6 bases, V lost 3 bases, and 8 bases had no gene match. This CDR3 has 15 amino acids. Germline V lookup: CDR1 SNHLY, CDR2 FYNNEI. This CDR3 is CASSDWDRVEDGYTF. The CDR3 bases are TGTGCCAGCAGTGACTGGGACAGGGTAGAAGATGGCTACACCTTC. The whole variable domain, remainder taken from reference TRBV2 and TRBJ1-2, is EPEVTQTPSHQVTQMGQEVILRCVPISNHLYFYWYRQILGQKVEFLVSFYNNEISEKSEIFDDQFSVERPDGSNFTLKIRSTKLEDSAMYFCASSDWDRVEDGYTFGSGTRLTVV.

The chain couples TRBV9 to TRBJ1-2; D is perhaps TRBD1 (6 bases). There are 13 residues in the CDR3. Trimming took 6 bases from V and 3 from J, leaving 12 bases between them. Germline values: CDR1 SGDLS, CDR2 YYNGEE. This CDR3 is CASTRGTYYGYTF. Here the CDR3 DNA reads TGTGCCAGCACCAGGGGCACTTACTATGGCTACACCTTC. Together with reference TRBV9 and TRBJ1-2, the CDR3 gives the full variable domain: DSGVTQTPKHLITATGQRVTLRCSPRSGDLSVYWYQQSLDQGLQFLIQYYNGEERAKGNILERFSAQQFPDLHSELNLSSLELGDSALYFCASTRGTYYGYTFGSGTRLTVV.

This clonotype came up many times. The chain combines TRBV7-2 with TRBJ2-1; 9 nucleotides line up with TRBD2. Per the germline V gene, CDR1 is SGHTA and CDR2 is FQGNSA. The length of the CDR3 is 19 residues. J lost 2 bases, V lost 5 bases, and 16 bases had no gene match. The CDR3 spells CASSPRGRDWLMPYNEQFF. The DNA for the CDR3 is TGTGCCAGCAGCCCCCGCGGGAGGGATTGGTTAATGCCCTACAATGAGCAGTTCTTC.

This clonotype has only a few counts. Relative to the germline gene, one junction end is altered; a read error may explain this. CDR3 in amino acids: CASCLNGGYNEQSF. CDR3 DNA: TGTGCCAGCTGTCTAAACGGGGGCTACAATGAGCAGTCCTTC. The chain carries TRBV12-3 or TRBV12-4 and TRBJ2-1, with D possibly called TRBD1 or TRBD2 (6 bases each). The CDR3 contains 14 residues.

This chain connects TRBV6-1 to TRBJ1-4; 7 bases are a match to TRBD1. Germline CDR1 and CDR2: MNHNS and SASEGT. With V trimmed by 6 bases and J by 9 bases, 4 bases remained unmatched. The CDR3 covers 12 residues. The CDR3 reads CASRETGKKLFF. The CDR3 nucleotides are TGTGCCAGCAGAGAGACAGGGAAAAAACTGTTTTTT.

The V and J genes are TRBV28 and TRBJ2-1, with 11 bases lining up with TRBD1. Trimming took 5 bases from V and 6 from J; bases not matched to a gene: 12. Germline assignment: CDR1 MDHEN and CDR2 SYDVKM. The CDR3 loop spans 17 amino acids. The CDR3 region is CASSPGTGGVSINEQFF. The CDR3 DNA follows: TGTGCCAGCAGTCCCGGGACAGGGGGTGTCTCCATCAATGAGCAGTTCTTC. The complete variable domain, with remaining parts taken from reference TRBV28 and TRBJ2-1, reads DVKVTQSSRYLVKRTGEKVFLECVQDMDHENMFWYRQDPGLGLRLIYFSYDVKMKEKGDIPEGYSVSREKKERFSLILESASTNQTSMYLCASSPGTGGVSINEQFFGPGTRLTVL.

This clonotype was detected many times. The chain joins TRBV7-3 to TRBJ2-3; 7 bases agree with TRBD1. J was trimmed by 6 bases and V by 5 bases; bases with no gene match: 11. The germline V gene encodes CDR1 SGHTA and CDR2 FQGTGA. The CDR3 is made up of 15 amino acids. The CDR3 here is CASSRDVGGLDTQYF. The CDR3 region has the DNA TGTGCCAGCAGCAGAGACGTAGGGGGCTTGGATACGCAGTATTTT.

This clonotype was recorded at least ten times. V usage is TRBV30 and J usage is TRBJ2-1; D not certain. V lost 0 bases and J 5 bases, leaving 8 bases between the germline ends. The CDR3 extends over 13 amino acids. The germline gives CDR1 GTSNPN, CDR2 SVGIG (reference sequence). CDR3 residues: CAWSVLDHNEQFF. The DNA of the CDR3 is TGTGCCTGGAGTGTACTGGACCACAATGAGCAGTTCTTC.

The sample holds a few counts of this clonotype. CDR3 bases: TGTGCCACCAGCAGATACGGACAGGACTCCTACGAGCAGTACTTC. It encodes CATSRYGQDSYEQYF. This sequence joins TRBV15 and TRBJ2-7, with 7 bases aligning to TRBD1. The germline CDR1 and CDR2 sequences are LNHNV and YYDKDF (reference sequence). This CDR3 is built from 15 residues. The J segment lost 0 bases and the V segment lost 2 bases, leaving 4 bases of the junction unmatched.

This clonotype has at least ten counts. The chain combines TRBV28 with TRBJ1-1, with D possibly TRBD1 on 5 matching bases. Per germline, CDR1 MDHEN and CDR2 SYDVKM. CDR3 length equals 15 residues. V gave up 4 bases and J gave up 1 base, with 13 bases separating them. The CDR3 DNA sequence: TGTGCCAGCAGTTCCATGACAGAAACGAACACTGAAGCTTTCTTT. Translation gives CASSSMTETNTEAFF.

This clonotype came up many times. CDR3 region: CASSAGTGYSETQYF. In nucleotides, the CDR3 is TGTGCCAGCAGCGCCGGGACAGGGTATTCTGAGACCCAGTACTTC. This chain connects TRBV9 to TRBJ2-5; 9 bases map to TRBD1. V trimming: 3 bases; J trimming: 5 bases; junction bases outside the gene matches: 8. This CDR3 is built from 15 residues. Per germline, CDR1 SGDLS and CDR2 YYNGEE.

As regards this clonotype: Germline and junction disagree at one end, which may indicate a read error. The chain joins TRBV6-4 to TRBJ1-6, with D unclear. The CDR3 has 13 residues. Germline loops: CDR1 MRHNA, CDR2 SNTAGT. CDR3 bases: TGTGCCAGCAGTTACTCCTATAATTCACCCCTCCACTTT. Amino acid sequence: CASSYSYNSPLHF.

The chain has TRBV25-1 and TRBJ1-5; D not resolved. The germline gives CDR1 MGHDK, CDR2 SYGVNS. CDR3 length: 13 residues. V shed 4 bases and J shed 6 bases, with 10 bases lying between them. CDR3 bases: TGTGCCAGCAGTGCCAGTAGCGCTCAGCCCCAGCATTTT. It is translated as CASSASSAQPQHF.

The J gene is TRBJ1-4, the V gene TRBV5-1, with 8 bases aligning to TRBD1. CDR1 and CDR2 from the germline V gene are SGHRS and YFSETQ. The CDR3 spans 14 residues. Trimming cost V 4 bases and J 3 bases; bases outside gene matches: 2. The CDR3 protein is CASSKTGANEKLFF. For the CDR3, the DNA is TGCGCCAGCAGCAAGACAGGGGCTAATGAAAAACTGTTTTTT. The variable domain in full, with the rest retrieved from reference TRBV5-1 and TRBJ1-4, is KAGVTQTPRYLIKTRGQQVTLSCSPISGHRSVSWYQQTPGQGLQFLFEYFSETQRNKGNFPGRFSGRQFSNSRSEMNVSTLELGDSALYLCASSKTGANEKLFFGSGTQLSVL.